Listed here are 30 T cell receptor beta chains from one sample, sequenced in a study of graft-versus-host responses after intestinal transplantation. For these TCRs, the target antigens are not known. Profiled with immunoSEQ multiplex PCR; TCRdb holds only in-frame clones, not every one. The sample holds 130,000 to 150,000 clones, over 90% seen once. Sequencing was performed on unstimulated CD4+ T cells sorted from spleen or lymph node cells, taken before intestinal transplant. The receptor set was obtained from a human donor who received an intestinal transplant.

The chain uses TRBV19 and TRBJ2-7; 9 bases are a match to TRBD2. The V segment lost 4 bases and the J segment 1 base; nucleotides outside the gene matches: 2. Germline CDR1 is LNHDA and CDR2 is SQIVND (reference sequence). The CDR3 spans 14 residues. The DNA of the CDR3 is TGTGCCAGTAGTAGGCGGGAGGGGTCCTACGAGCAGTACTTC. It is translated as CASSRREGSYEQYF.

The V and J genes are TRBV19 and TRBJ2-7; D may correspond to TRBD1 or TRBD2 (5 bases each). The V and J ends lost 4 bases and 0 bases respectively, with 10 bases between them. Looked up from germline, CDR1 is LNHDA and CDR2 is SQIVND (reference sequence). The CDR3 spans 14 residues. CDR3 residues: CASSSRDHSYEQYF. DNA of the CDR3: TGTGCCAGTAGTAGCCGGGACCACTCCTACGAGCAGTACTTC.

The genes are TRBV9 and TRBJ1-3, with a weak D call TRBD1 (5 bases). Per germline, CDR1 SGDLS and CDR2 YYNGEE. CDR3 length equals 15 residues. V was pared by 0 bases and J by 2 bases, with 9 bases between. Here the CDR3 reads CASSVVGGAGNTIYF. As DNA, the CDR3 is TGTGCCAGCAGCGTAGTCGGGGGGGCTGGAAACACCATATATTTT.

The chain couples TRBV27 to TRBJ2-1; D not resolved. V lost 5 bases and J lost 15, with 8 bases in between. Germline V gene data show CDR1 as MNHEY and CDR2 as SMNVEV (reference sequence). CDR3 length: 9 amino acids. CDR3 region: CASSPPGFF. CDR3 nucleotides: TGTGCCAGCAGTCCCCCTGGGTTCTTC.

V usage is TRBV14 and J usage is TRBJ2-3, with D uncertain. CDR1 and CDR2 from the germline V gene are SGHDN and FVKESK. CDR3 length equals 13 residues. Between the trimmed V and J ends, which lost 0 bases and 12 bases, there was a span of 13 bases. The chain's CDR3 is CASSQDGLRGQYF. CDR3 nucleotides: TGTGCCAGCAGCCAAGACGGGCTCCGTGGTCAGTATTTT.

This sequence joins TRBV7-2 and TRBJ1-4; D gene ambiguous. This CDR3 has 14 amino acids. In germline, CDR1 is SGHTA, CDR2 FQGNSA. Trimming cost V 3 bases and J 0 bases, with 5 bases left between them. This chain's CDR3 is CASSLSTTNEKLFF. For the CDR3, the DNA is TGTGCCAGCAGCTTGAGTACAACTAATGAAAAACTGTTTTTT.

This clone has a single count. This chain joins TRBV12-1 and TRBJ2-5. TRBV12-1 is listed as a pseudogene. The CDR3 is 17 residues long. The CDR3 region is CASSYKKTGRGYETQYF. CDR3 in DNA: TGTGCCAGCAGCTACAAGAAGACGGGACGAGGGTATGAGACCCAGTACTTC.

V is TRBV19 and J is TRBJ1-1, with D possibly TRBD1 on 5 matching bases. Germline V gene data show CDR1 as LNHDA and CDR2 as SQIVND (reference sequence). V was shortened by 7 bases and J by 1 base, with 13 bases between the two germline ends. The CDR3 has 14 amino acids. The CDR3 DNA sequence: TGTGCCAGTAACGTGGGCAGGGCGAACACTGAAGCTTTCTTT. It yields the protein CASNVGRANTEAFF.

The chain couples TRBV28 to TRBJ2-7; TRBD1 agrees at 10 bases. J lost 6 bases, V lost 4 bases, and 12 bases had no gene match. Germline V lookup: CDR1 MDHEN, CDR2 SYDVKM. This CDR3 spans 16 amino acids. The CDR3 region is CASSSPDGTGDAEQYF. The CDR3 coding sequence is TGTGCCAGCAGTTCCCCAGATGGGACAGGGGATGCCGAGCAGTACTTC.

The chain carries TRBV21-1 and TRBJ1-5; the D call TRBD1 from the table was never checked on the DNA. TRBV21-1 is a pseudogene segment. There are 11 residues in the CDR3. In DNA, the CDR3 is TGTGCCACCCAGGGAAATCAGCCCCAGCATTTT. It codes for CATQGNQPQHF.

The CDR3 DNA follows: TGTGCCATCAGCCAGGGGCTTGATTCACCCCTCCACTTT. This gives the protein CAISQGLDSPLHF. The chain carries TRBV10-3 and TRBJ1-6; a weak D match, TRBD1 (6 bases). Germline V CDR1 and CDR2: ENHRY, SYGVKD. This CDR3 has 13 residues. The V end was cut by 6 bases, the J end by 8 bases, with 11 bases between.

This clone appeared a single time. The genes are TRBV7-6 and TRBJ2-1; unclear D gene. Trimming removed 3 bases from V and 10 bases from J, with 13 bases in between. The germline V gene encodes CDR1 SGHVS and CDR2 FNYEAQ. The CDR3 is 13 amino acids. Here the CDR3 DNA reads TGTGCCAGCAGCTTGCGGCGTCTTATAGAGCAGTTCTTC. It translates to CASSLRRLIEQFF.

The chain couples TRBV12-5 to TRBJ1-6; D call uncertain. The ends were cut back, 4 bases at V and 0 bases at J, with 7 bases in the middle. CDR3 length equals 15 residues. Germline values: CDR1 LGHNT, CDR2 FRNRAP. The DNA of the CDR3 is TGTGCTAGTGGTTACTATACCTCCTATAATTCACCCCTCCACTTT. This translates into CASGYYTSYNSPLHF.

The chain links TRBV6-1 to TRBJ2-7, with D possibly being TRBD1 (5 bases). Per the germline V gene, CDR1 is MNHNS and CDR2 is SASEGT. V shed 6 bases and J shed 4 bases, with 7 bases lying between them. This CDR3 comprises 11 residues. The CDR3 nucleotides are TGTGCCAGCAGCGCAGGGTACGAGCAGTACTTC. Its translation is CASSAGYEQYF.

The chain carries TRBV5-1 and TRBJ2-6; no reliable D call. The V and J ends lost 0 bases and 4 bases respectively, with 14 bases between them. Germline V gene lookup returns CDR1 SGHRS and CDR2 YFSETQ. The CDR3 is 17 amino acids. In DNA, the CDR3 is TGCGCCAGCAGCTTGGTCCCGACCCGCGTGGGGGCCAACGTCCTGACTTTC. It is translated as CASSLVPTRVGANVLTF.

There are a few counts of this clone. The rearrangement joins TRBV5-1 to TRBJ2-3; 10 bases line up with TRBD2. V lost 4 bases, J lost 2 bases, and 7 bases stayed unmatched. This CDR3 has 16 amino acids. Germline CDR1 reads SGHRS; CDR2 reads YFSETQ. The CDR3 DNA follows: TGCGCCAGCAGCAACGGACTAGCGGAGACCACAGATACGCAGTATTTT. Translated, it gives CASSNGLAETTDTQYF.

The rearrangement joins TRBV18 to TRBJ2-7; D not resolved. CDR1 KGHSH and CDR2 LQKENI come from the germline V gene. V lost 5 bases and J 4 bases, leaving 15 bases between the germline ends. This CDR3 has 14 residues. CDR3 in DNA: TGTGCCAGCTCAACCGCCGATAGTGGTTACGAGCAGTACTTC. Protein: CASSTADSGYEQYF.

The chain recombines TRBV9 with TRBJ2-2; D could derive from TRBD1 or TRBD2 (5 bases each). Trimming shortened V by 4 bases and J by 5 bases, and 15 bases separated the two germline ends. Germline-derived CDR1 and CDR2 are SGDLS and YYNGEE. This CDR3 comprises 15 residues. This chain's CDR3 is CASSTRGSLTGELFF. The CDR3 DNA is TGTGCCAGCAGCACCCGGGGCAGTCTGACCGGGGAGCTGTTTTTT. Combining the CDR3 with reference TRBV9 and TRBJ2-2 gives the whole variable domain DSGVTQTPKHLITATGQRVTLRCSPRSGDLSVYWYQQSLDQGLQFLIQYYNGEERAKGNILERFSAQQFPDLHSELNLSSLELGDSALYFCASSTRGSLTGELFFGEGSRLTVL.

The chain carries TRBV19 and TRBJ2-7; a possible D gene is TRBD1 (5 bases). Deletions cut 5 bases from V and 3 bases from J, with 8 bases between. CDR1 and CDR2 from the germline V gene are LNHDA and SQIVND (reference sequence). This CDR3 has 12 residues. The CDR3 region is CASSDRYYEQYF. The CDR3 DNA reads as TGTGCCAGTAGTGACAGATACTACGAGCAGTACTTC.

The chain joins TRBV5-4 to TRBJ1-5; D is possibly TRBD1 (6 bases). Trimming removed 4 bases at V and 15 bases at J, with 17 bases between. The CDR3 consists of 12 residues. Germline CDR1 reads SGHNT; CDR2 reads YYREEE (reference sequence). The CDR3: CASSVPGHTRHF. DNA for the CDR3: TGTGCCAGCAGCGTACCGGGACATACTCGGCATTTT.

This clone was counted a single time. The V gene is TRBV11-2, the J gene TRBJ1-1; 9 bases are shared with TRBD1. Germline CDR1 and CDR2: SGHAT and FQNNGV. V shed 5 bases, J shed 0 bases, and the junction held 13 bases outside the gene matches. This CDR3 has 18 amino acids. In DNA, the CDR3 is TGTGCCAGCAGCAGAAACAGGGGGCCGGTCGTTATGAACACTGAAGCTTTCTTT. Amino acids: CASSRNRGPVVMNTEAFF.

This clone was seen once. The chain has TRBV15 and TRBJ2-2; D may match TRBD1 or TRBD2 (5 bases each). CDR3 size: 14 residues. Trimming took off 8 bases at V and 0 bases at J, with 10 bases between the two ends. Germline V lookup: CDR1 LNHNV, CDR2 YYDKDF (reference sequence). The DNA for the CDR3 is TGTGCCACCTCCGGGACGGCGAACACCGGGGAGCTGTTTTTT. This codes for CATSGTANTGELFF. The full variable domain, with the rest looked up from reference TRBV15 and TRBJ2-2, is DAMVIQNPRYQVTQFGKPVTLSCSQTLNHNVMYWYQQKSSQAPKLLFHYYDKDFNNEADTPDNFQSRRPNTSFCFLDIRSPGLGDTAMYLCATSGTANTGELFFGEGSRLTVL.

The chain carries TRBV4-1 and TRBJ2-7, with TRBD1 matching over 8 bases. V dropped 4 bases and J dropped 7; count of bases not matched to a gene: 15. Germline CDR1 is MGHRA and CDR2 is YSYEKL. The CDR3 length is 16 residues. The CDR3 here is CASSPLGQGRVLEQYF. CDR3 bases: TGCGCCAGCAGCCCGCTAGGACAGGGACGCGTCTTGGAGCAGTACTTC.

The chain combines TRBV10-3 with TRBJ2-7; 9 bases match TRBD1. Per germline, CDR1 ENHRY and CDR2 SYGVKD. Trimming at V came to 10 bases and at J to 3 bases, leaving 10 bases not matched to a gene. This CDR3 comprises 14 residues. Written as DNA, the CDR3 is TGTGCCACCTCTCGACAGGGGGAAGGCTACGAGCAGTACTTC. Translating it yields CATSRQGEGYEQYF.

J is TRBJ1-1 and V is TRBV14; no definite D call. Germline V gives CDR1 SGHDN, CDR2 FVKESK. The V end lost 4 bases, the J end lost 2 bases, and 14 bases lay between the germline ends. This CDR3 is 15 amino acids long. This CDR3 reads CASSPSLGFNTEAFF. CDR3 in DNA: TGTGCCAGCAGCCCTTCTTTGGGATTTAACACTGAAGCTTTCTTT.

J is TRBJ2-1 and V is TRBV9, with no clear D. Germline CDR1 reads SGDLS; CDR2 reads YYNGEE. This CDR3 contains 14 residues. V was pared by 0 bases and J by 7 bases, with 11 bases between. The CDR3 is CASSVVGHGNEQFF. In DNA, the CDR3 is TGTGCCAGCAGCGTAGTCGGTCACGGGAATGAGCAGTTCTTC. The variable domain in full, with the rest retrieved from reference TRBV9 and TRBJ2-1, is DSGVTQTPKHLITATGQRVTLRCSPRSGDLSVYWYQQSLDQGLQFLIQYYNGEERAKGNILERFSAQQFPDLHSELNLSSLELGDSALYFCASSVVGHGNEQFFGPGTRLTVL.

This chain links TRBV28 with TRBJ2-5; D is ambiguous. CDR1 and CDR2 from the germline V gene are MDHEN and SYDVKM. The CDR3 has 14 residues. Trimming took 1 base from V and 0 from J, leaving 6 bases between them. In DNA, the CDR3 is TGTGCCAGCAGTTTATTTATAGACCAAGAGACCCAGTACTTC. It encodes CASSLFIDQETQYF.

This sequence joins TRBV18 and TRBJ1-5, with 9 bases matching TRBD1. V dropped 6 bases and J dropped 7; count of bases not matched to a gene: 7. CDR3 length: 14 residues. Germline CDR1 reads KGHSH; CDR2 reads LQKENI. CDR3 loop: CASSQQGAGQPQHF. DNA for the CDR3: TGTGCCAGCTCGCAACAGGGGGCTGGCCAGCCCCAGCATTTT. The variable domain in full, with the rest retrieved from reference TRBV18 and TRBJ1-5, is NAGVMQNPRHLVRRRGQEARLRCSPMKGHSHVYWYRQLPEEGLKFMVYLQKENIIDESGMPKERFSAEFPKEGPSILRIQQVVRGDSAAYFCASSQQGAGQPQHFGDGTRLSIL.

The chain recombines TRBV6-5 with TRBJ1-5, with 8 bases that match TRBD1. Trimming removed 5 bases from V and 3 bases from J; junction bases left unmatched: 6. Germline assignment: CDR1 MNHEY and CDR2 SVGAGI. This CDR3 has 15 amino acids. CDR3 nucleotide sequence: TGTGCCAGCAGTGCAACGACAGGGGCCAATCAGCCCCAGCATTTT. This translates into CASSATTGANQPQHF.

V and J are TRBV30 and TRBJ2-1, with 9 bases aligning to TRBD1. The junction had 13 bases not matched to a gene; V was cut back by 3 bases and J by 16 bases. This CDR3 comprises 13 residues. The V gene's germline CDR1 is GTSNPN and CDR2 SVGIG (reference sequence). CDR3 nucleotides: TGTGCCTGGAGCCATCCCCCAGGACAGGGGTACTTCTTC. This sequence encodes CAWSHPPGQGYFF.